A selection of T cell receptor beta chains follows, all from one sample in a study of blood T cell repertoires in COVID-19. Data came from immunoSEQ multiplex PCR; TCRdb stores just in-frame clones and leaves some out. The sample includes about 62,000 clones, around nine tenths seen only once; the top ten take 5.5% to 6.5%. The material sequenced was peripheral blood. Receptors originate from a human donor in a cohort sampled during active COVID-19. Each CDR3 is given with its conserved first and last residue. The order of the fields is V gene, J gene, CDR3 protein.

TRBV29-1	TRBJ2-3	CSVDPPGGPGTDTQYF
TRBV19	TRBJ2-1	CASSTGQTQINEQFF
TRBV7-3	TRBJ2-7	CASSPQTGVYEQYF
TRBV14	TRBJ1-4	CASGQGGEKLFF
TRBV19	TRBJ2-7	CASSRRQGEFYF
TRBV7-9	TRBJ1-2	CAVNWGNYGYTF
TRBV5-5	TRBJ2-7	CASSKNQRGLNPYEQYF
TRBV3-1/TRBV3-2	TRBJ2-3	CASSPDRVTDTQYF
TRBV7-8	TRBJ2-7	CASSSTSGGAYEQYF
TRBV7-2	TRBJ2-7	CASSLDGGTYEQYF
TRBV2	TRBJ1-3	CASIKTGSGNTIYF
TRBV7-9	TRBJ2-7	CASSLRGQGPYEQYF
TRBV3-1/TRBV3-2	TRBJ2-2	CASSPLRGELFF
TRBV12-5	TRBJ2-5	CASGLVGETQYF
TRBV7-2	TRBJ1-5	CASTPASSGWPQHF
TRBV19	TRBJ2-5	CASSILAAGGLVEETQYF
TRBV5-4	TRBJ2-3	CASSAFGRVTDTQYF
TRBV5-6	TRBJ1-1	CASRDTGKGLNTEAFF
TRBV12-5	TRBJ2-7	CASGSPGTGDEQYF
TRBV15	TRBJ2-5	CATSSWDYRRETQYF
TRBV19	TRBJ1-4	CASSMGDSSNEKLFF
TRBV7-2	TRBJ2-2	CASSLRPGTSGGTGELFF
TRBV19	TRBJ2-1	CASQVGQHNEQFF
TRBV21-1	TRBJ1-1	CASRGKSNTEAFF
TRBV7-2	TRBJ2-1	CASTRTAAYNEQFF
TRBV5-4	TRBJ2-7	CASTGGVGGEQYF
TRBV28	TRBJ2-7	CASSFNWDRGSYEQYF
TRBV7-3	TRBJ2-3	CASSLLGGADTQYF
TRBV19	TRBJ1-3	CASSSRGAGGNTIYF
TRBV6-1	TRBJ1-1	CASSEGRYRGDEAFF
TRBV7-2	TRBJ1-5	CASSSRTGAYSNQPQHF
TRBV12-5	TRBJ2-2	CASGSTRGATGELFF
TRBV7-8	TRBJ2-3	CASSSKLAGLTDTQYF
TRBV9	TRBJ1-2	CASSAQGLVSDGYTF
TRBV2	TRBJ2-7	CVGGGGGEQYF
TRBV15	TRBJ2-6	CATSRDPPGGTGANVLTF
TRBV9	TRBJ2-7	CASSPGLAGVSYEQYF
TRBV4-3	TRBJ1-4	CASSHGIRQGDEKLFF
TRBV7-7	TRBJ2-5	CASSLGRLAGAQGTQYF